Below are 10 T cell receptor beta chains sequenced from a single sample in a study of identical twins. TCRdb redid the calling of the 5' RACE reads with MiXCR, one entry per CDR3 protein. The table includes fewer than 350,000 distinct CDR3 sequences, less than 9% detected once. This sample also belongs to another study, concerning yellow fever vaccine responses in identical twins.

Material for sequencing was memory (CD45RO+) T cells sorted from blood. These TCRs come from a woman between 18 and 30 years old in good health.

This clonotype was detected only a few times. This sequence joins TRBV19 and TRBJ1-4; TRBD1 agrees at 12 bases. The CDR3 is 13 residues long. CDR1 and CDR2 from the germline V gene are LNHDA and SQIVND (reference sequence). The V gene end was trimmed by 6 bases and the J gene end by 10 bases; junction bases not matched to a gene: 3. The chain's CDR3 is CASSPGQGAKLFF. CDR3 DNA: TGTGCCAGTAGCCCGGGACAGGGGGCAAAACTGTTTTTT. Full variable domain (remainder filled in from reference TRBV19 and TRBJ1-4): DGGITQSPKYLFRKEGQNVTLSCEQNLNHDAMYWYRQDPGQGLRLIYYSQIVNDFQKGDIAEGYSVSREKKESFPLTVTSAQKNPTAFYLCASSPGQGAKLFFGSGTQLSVL.

This chain joins TRBV3-1 and TRBJ2-7; 10 bases map to TRBD1. The length of the CDR3 is 14 residues. CDR1 LGHDT and CDR2 YNNKEL come from the germline V gene (reference sequence). The V segment lost 7 bases and the J segment 3 bases; nucleotides outside the gene matches: 6. This CDR3 is CASTDRGRSYEQYF. In DNA, the CDR3 is TGTGCCAGCACCGACAGGGGGCGAAGCTACGAGCAGTACTTC.

This clonotype was counted only a few times. The chain recombines TRBV28 with TRBJ2-1; no definite D call. The CDR3 is made up of 12 amino acids. Germline-derived CDR1 and CDR2 are MDHEN and SYDVKM. Trimming cost V 5 bases and J 6 bases, with 8 bases left between them. The CDR3 spells CASSIRVNEQFF. DNA of the CDR3: TGTGCCAGCAGTATTCGTGTCAATGAGCAGTTCTTC.

V gene TRBV6-1 combines with J gene TRBJ2-7, with 7 bases fitting TRBD1. The CDR3 totals 13 residues. Germline CDR1 is MNHNS and CDR2 is SASEGT. V lost 6 bases, J lost 2 bases, and 4 bases stayed unmatched. The CDR3 sequence is CASRKQGPYEQYV. For the CDR3, the DNA is TGTGCCAGCAGGAAACAGGGGCCCTACGAGCAGTACGTC.

This clonotype has more than one count but fewer than ten. The chain employs TRBV7-9 and TRBJ2-1, with TRBD1 matching 7 bases. V lost 4 bases and J lost 7; bases outside the gene matches: 13. Germline-derived CDR1 and CDR2 are SEHNR and FQNEAQ (reference sequence). The length of the CDR3 is 16 residues. The CDR3 is CASSSDRASSRNEQFF. For the CDR3, the DNA is TGTGCCAGCAGCTCCGACAGGGCGAGTTCCAGAAATGAGCAGTTCTTC.

J is TRBJ2-1 and V is TRBV20-1, with 10 bases lining up with TRBD2. CDR1 is DFQATT, CDR2 SNEGSKA, per germline (reference sequence). This CDR3 comprises 14 residues. The J segment lost 7 bases and the V segment lost 6 bases, leaving 9 bases of the junction unmatched. CDR3: CSAHTSGNTNEQFF. Written as DNA, the CDR3 is TGCAGTGCCCATACTAGCGGGAATACAAATGAGCAGTTCTTC.

The table lists this clonotype with many counts. This chain connects TRBV12-3 or TRBV12-4 to TRBJ2-3; the D is unclear. The CDR3 is made up of 11 amino acids. The V and J ends lost 8 bases and 6 bases respectively, with 9 bases between them. CDR3 coding DNA: TGTGCCAGCGCCCTGGTGGATACGCAGTATTTT. It specifies CASALVDTQYF.

For this clonotype: At one end the junction does not follow the germline gene, possibly because of a read error. The J gene is TRBJ2-5, the V gene TRBV12-3 or TRBV12-4, with D perhaps matching TRBD1 or TRBD2 (6 bases each). The CDR3 loop spans 17 amino acids. The CDR3 loop reads CASSPPLAEGGEESQYF. CDR3 in DNA: TGTGCCAGCAGTCCCCCATTGGCGGAGGGGGGAGAAGAGTCCCAGTACTTC.

Many counts were recorded for this clonotype. The rearrangement uses TRBV11-1 and TRBJ2-2, with 13 nucleotides matching TRBD2. CDR1 SGHAT and CDR2 FQDESV come from the germline V gene (reference sequence). After removal of 5 bases from V and 0 bases from J, the junction contained 15 bases not matched to a gene. The CDR3 runs 21 residues. This chain's CDR3 is CASSRHDGLAGVKSNTGELFF. The CDR3, as DNA: TGTGCCAGCAGCCGACACGACGGACTAGCGGGAGTGAAATCGAACACCGGGGAGCTGTTTTTT. Full variable domain (outside the CDR3, taken from reference TRBV11-1 and TRBJ2-2): EAEVAQSPRYKITEKSQAVAFWCDPISGHATLYWYRQILGQGPELLVQFQDESVVDDSQLPKDRFSAERLKGVDSTLKIQPAELGDSAMYLCASSRHDGLAGVKSNTGELFFGEGSRLTVL.

This clonotype was recorded many times. DNA of the CDR3: TGTGCCAGCAGTCGTACCTACGAGCAGTACTTC. Its translation is CASSRTYEQYF. This chain links TRBV12-3 or TRBV12-4 with TRBJ2-7; no definite D call. Trimming removed 5 bases at V and 2 bases at J, with 4 bases between. The CDR3 totals 11 residues.